Following are 23 T cell receptor beta chains from one sample sequenced in a study of blood T cell repertoires in COVID-19. Sequenced by immunoSEQ multiplex PCR; TCRdb stores in-frame clones only, minus some. The sample shows approximately 270,000 clones, 80% to 90% of them seen only once. The sequenced sample was PBMCs or T cells enriched from blood (not recorded which). The receptors stem from a woman between 50 and 59 years old who had recovered from COVID-19.

CDR3 DNA sequence: TGTGCCAGCAGGCAGTTGAATTCACCCCTCCACTTT. It yields the protein CASRQLNSPLHF. J is TRBJ1-6 and V is TRBV28; D unclear. Per germline, CDR1 MDHEN and CDR2 SYDVKM. V lost 6 bases and J lost 7, with 7 bases in between. CDR3 size: 12 residues.

The chain has TRBV5-1 and TRBJ2-7; tentative D call: TRBD1 (5 bases). In germline, CDR1 is SGHRS, CDR2 YFSETQ. CDR3 length: 14 residues. V gave up 0 bases and J gave up 2 bases, with 9 bases separating them. The CDR3 loop reads CASSLGLQAYEQYF. DNA for the CDR3: TGCGCCAGCAGCTTGGGTTTACAGGCCTACGAGCAGTACTTC.

V usage is TRBV6-5 and J usage is TRBJ2-5; the D gene is possibly TRBD1 (5 bases). Trimming removed 5 bases at V and 7 bases at J, with 11 bases between. This CDR3 spans 12 amino acids. Germline CDR1 MNHEY, CDR2 SVGAGI. This CDR3 is CASSPGTGTQYF. The CDR3 DNA follows: TGTGCCAGCAGTCCGGGCACAGGGACCCAGTACTTC.

The chain employs TRBV5-4 and TRBJ2-1, with 8 bases identical to TRBD2. The V and J ends lost 4 bases and 2 bases, in that order; junction bases with no gene match: 8. The CDR3 contains 16 residues. Germline CDR1 reads SGHNT; CDR2 reads YYREEE (reference sequence). The CDR3 sequence: CASSKELADTYNEQFF. The CDR3 DNA reads TGTGCCAGCAGCAAAGAACTAGCGGATACCTACAATGAGCAGTTCTTC.

This chain uses TRBV10-3 with TRBJ1-1; D is possibly TRBD1 (6 bases). The V gene lost 10 bases and the J gene lost 0 bases, with 18 bases spanning the gap. Germline V gene sequence: CDR1 ENHRY, CDR2 SYGVKD. The CDR3 spans 15 residues. The CDR3 spells CATLSPAGVNTEAFF. The CDR3 nucleotides are TGTGCCACCCTGTCCCCCGCAGGGGTGAACACTGAAGCTTTCTTT.

This clone has just one count. The rearrangement joins TRBV2 to TRBJ1-5, with D unclear. Germline loops: CDR1 SNHLY, CDR2 FYNNEI. V was pared by 6 bases and J by 0 bases, with 9 bases between. The CDR3 is made up of 14 amino acids. The CDR3 region has the DNA TGTGCCAGCAGAGAGGGCCTTAGCAATCAGCCCCAGCATTTT. This sequence encodes CASREGLSNQPQHF. The variable domain in full, with the rest retrieved from reference TRBV2 and TRBJ1-5, is EPEVTQTPSHQVTQMGQEVILRCVPISNHLYFYWYRQILGQKVEFLVSFYNNEISEKSEIFDDQFSVERPDGSNFTLKIRSTKLEDSAMYFCASREGLSNQPQHFGDGTRLSIL.

The rearrangement uses TRBV4-1 and TRBJ1-2, with D possibly being TRBD1 (6 bases). CDR1 is MGHRA and CDR2 is YSYEKL in the germline V gene. The CDR3 contains 14 residues. V was trimmed by 1 base and J by 2 bases, leaving 8 bases between them. CDR3 amino acids: CASSQGTGNYGYTF. For the CDR3, the DNA is TGCGCCAGCAGCCAAGGAACAGGGAACTATGGCTACACCTTC.

The rearrangement links TRBV5-1 to TRBJ2-7; D possibly corresponds to TRBD2 (6 bases). Trimming removed 2 bases at V and 3 bases at J, with 9 bases between. Looked up from germline, CDR1 is SGHRS and CDR2 is YFSETQ. This CDR3 is 13 amino acids long. The CDR3 region is CASSFSGFYEQYF. The CDR3 bases are TGCGCCAGCAGCTTTAGCGGATTCTACGAGCAGTACTTC.

This rearrangement joins TRBV5-6 to TRBJ2-7, with 7 nucleotides matching TRBD2. This CDR3 spans 16 amino acids. Germline V lookup: CDR1 SGHDT, CDR2 YYEEEE. Losses at the gene ends were 2 bases for V and 5 bases for J; bases not matched to a gene: 13. CDR3 bases: TGTGCCAGCAGCTTTTATATCGGACTAGGGATTGACGAGCAGTACTTC. This codes for CASSFYIGLGIDEQYF.

The chain combines TRBV19 with TRBJ1-5; perhaps TRBD1 as D (5 bases). The V and J ends lost 9 bases and 3 bases respectively, with 12 bases between them. CDR3 length: 13 residues. The germline CDR1 and CDR2 sequences are LNHDA and SQIVND (reference sequence). This CDR3 is CASSGLINQPQHF. CDR3 DNA: TGTGCCAGCTCAGGGTTGATCAATCAGCCCCAGCATTTT. The full variable domain, in which reference TRBV19 and TRBJ1-5 provide the parts outside the CDR3, is DGGITQSPKYLFRKEGQNVTLSCEQNLNHDAMYWYRQDPGQGLRLIYYSQIVNDFQKGDIAEGYSVSREKKESFPLTVTSAQKNPTAFYLCASSGLINQPQHFGDGTRLSIL.

This sequence joins TRBV7-6 and TRBJ2-2; 12 bases agree with TRBD2. V lost 5 bases and J lost 4; bases outside the gene matches: 5. Per germline, CDR1 SGHVS and CDR2 FNYEAQ. This CDR3 spans 16 amino acids. The CDR3 nucleotides are TGTGCCAGCAGCCCACAGACTAGCGGGAGCACCGGGGAGCTGTTTTTT. Translation gives CASSPQTSGSTGELFF.

This clone was seen a single time. The V call is TRBV27, the J call TRBJ2-2; D is perhaps TRBD1 (5 bases). The germline V and J ends were trimmed by 4 bases and 4 bases, with 16 bases remaining between them. This CDR3 is built from 16 residues. Germline values: CDR1 MNHEY, CDR2 SMNVEV (reference sequence). In DNA, the CDR3 is TGTGCCAGCAGTTCTTCAGGGCTCTTAATCACCGGGGAGCTGTTTTTT. Encoded protein: CASSSSGLLITGELFF.

The chain uses TRBV10-3 and TRBJ2-7; TRBD2 matches 9 bases. This CDR3 has 15 residues. CDR1 is ENHRY and CDR2 is SYGVKD in the germline V gene. V lost 4 bases to trimming and J lost 3 bases; unmatched junction nucleotides: 7. CDR3 bases: TGTGCCATCAGTGGGACGAGCGGGAGGAACTACGAGCAGTACTTC. Translating gives CAISGTSGRNYEQYF.

The rearrangement uses TRBV24-1 and TRBJ2-7, with no clear D. The CDR3 spans 12 residues. The V and J ends lost 8 bases and 5 bases respectively, with 12 bases between them. Germline loops: CDR1 KGHDR, CDR2 SFDVKD. CDR3: CATTGGTHEQYF. CDR3 DNA sequence: TGTGCCACCACCGGCGGTACCCACGAGCAGTACTTC.

This chain joins TRBV29-1 and TRBJ1-2; 10 bases are shared with TRBD1. Germline CDR1 SQVTM, CDR2 ANQGSEA. The CDR3 loop spans 12 amino acids. V lost 2 bases to trimming and J lost 8 bases; unmatched junction nucleotides: 2. CDR3 DNA: TGCAGCGTTGAAAGGGACAGGGGCGGCTACACCTTC. Its protein product is CSVERDRGGYTF.

Only one count was recorded for this clone. The chain uses TRBV28 and TRBJ2-7, with 7 positions matching TRBD2. Trimming cost V 6 bases and J 6 bases; bases outside gene matches: 11. CDR1 is MDHEN, CDR2 SYDVKM, per germline. The length of the CDR3 is 14 residues. CDR3 protein: CASSRRGRAPEQYF. The CDR3 bases are TGTGCCAGCAGCCGTCGTGGGAGGGCTCCCGAGCAGTACTTC.

The genes are TRBV19 and TRBJ1-5, with 7 nucleotides matching TRBD1. In germline, CDR1 is LNHDA, CDR2 SQIVND (reference sequence). V lost 6 bases, J lost 6 bases, and 11 bases stayed unmatched. The CDR3 has 15 residues. CDR3 amino acids: CASRPYRGGGQPQHF. In DNA form, the CDR3 reads TGTGCCAGTAGACCCTACAGGGGAGGTGGTCAGCCCCAGCATTTT.

V and J are TRBV6-1 and TRBJ1-4; 8 bases align to TRBD1. V lost 5 bases and J lost 4; bases outside the gene matches: 6. Per the germline V gene, CDR1 is MNHNS and CDR2 is SASEGT. CDR3 size: 15 residues. The CDR3 is CASSPNRGVNEKLFF. In DNA, the CDR3 is TGTGCCAGCAGTCCGAACAGGGGGGTTAATGAAAAACTGTTTTTT.

This sequence joins TRBV10-1 and TRBJ1-3; D perhaps matches TRBD1 (6 bases). V was pared by 4 bases and J by 1 base, with 14 bases between. The V gene's germline CDR1 is WNHNN and CDR2 SYGVQD (reference sequence). This CDR3 region has 16 residues. CDR3 residues: CASSVGGAGSGNTIYF. In nucleotides, the CDR3 is TGCGCCAGCAGTGTTGGGGGCGCAGGGTCTGGAAACACCATATATTTT.

The CDR3 DNA reads TGTGCCAGCAGCCAAGCGGGACAGGGTTTTGAAAAACTGTTTTTT. It translates to CASSQAGQGFEKLFF. The V call is TRBV4-2, the J call TRBJ1-4; 9 bases line up with TRBD1. Germline V gene data show CDR1 as LGHNA and CDR2 as YNFKEQ. The CDR3 covers 15 residues. V dropped 1 base and J dropped 7; count of bases not matched to a gene: 4.

The chain has TRBV10-3 and TRBJ2-1; 14 bases match TRBD2. Germline V gene sequence: CDR1 ENHRY, CDR2 SYGVKD. With 8 bases clipped from V and 6 bases from J, the junction kept 6 bases outside the gene matches. The CDR3 has 15 amino acids. The CDR3: CAISTSGRAGNEQFF. For the CDR3, the DNA is TGTGCCATCTCGACTAGCGGGAGGGCCGGCAATGAGCAGTTCTTC.

J is TRBJ2-2 and V is TRBV7-2; tentative D call: TRBD1 (6 bases). CDR3 size: 14 residues. V was trimmed by 4 bases and J by 8 bases, leaving 14 bases between them. Germline V gene sequence: CDR1 SGHTA, CDR2 FQGNSA. CDR3 nucleotide sequence: TGTGCCAGCAGCTCAACAGGGACCGGAGGGGAGCTGTTTTTT. This codes for CASSSTGTGGELFF.

The chain couples TRBV7-9 to TRBJ1-2; 10 bases match TRBD1. The J segment lost 8 bases and the V segment lost 3 bases, leaving 6 bases of the junction unmatched. CDR3 length: 14 residues. Germline CDR1 SEHNR, CDR2 FQNEAQ (reference sequence). DNA of the CDR3: TGTGCCAGCAGCTTGTGGGACAGGGGAGGGGGCTACACCTTC. It yields the protein CASSLWDRGGGYTF. The whole variable domain, remainder taken from reference TRBV7-9 and TRBJ1-2, is DTGVSQNPRHKITKRGQNVTFRCDPISEHNRLYWYRQTLGQGPEFLTYFQNEAQLEKSRLLSDRFSAERPKGSFSTLEIQRTEQGDSAMYLCASSLWDRGGGYTFGSGTRLTVV.